These 22 T cell receptor beta chains share one sample of origin, sequenced in a study of identical twins. TCRdb passed the 5' RACE reads through MiXCR, listing each CDR3 protein once. The data show about 900,000 distinct CDR3 sequences, roughly an eighth seen once. These sequences were also reported in another study, on yellow fever vaccine responses in identical twins.

Sequencing was done on a sample of PBMCs. The receptor source for this set is a woman in her late teens or twenties in good health.

The chain uses TRBV15 and TRBJ2-1; TRBD1 matches 8 bases. CDR1 and CDR2 from the germline V gene are LNHNV and YYDKDF (reference sequence). The CDR3 length is 13 residues. V lost 9 bases, J lost 9 bases, and 10 bases stayed unmatched. The CDR3 is CATGRTGLGEQFF. The CDR3 nucleotides read TGTGCCACTGGGAGGACAGGGCTTGGTGAGCAGTTCTTC. Together with reference TRBV15 and TRBJ2-1, the CDR3 gives the full variable domain: DAMVIQNPRYQVTQFGKPVTLSCSQTLNHNVMYWYQQKSSQAPKLLFHYYDKDFNNEADTPDNFQSRRPNTSFCFLDIRSPGLGDTAMYLCATGRTGLGEQFFGPGTRLTVL.

The CDR3 sequence: CASSLSQLYGYTF. CDR3 bases: TGTGCCAGCAGTTTAAGTCAACTGTATGGCTACACCTTC. The rearrangement links TRBV11-2 to TRBJ1-2, with D unresolved. The V end was cut by 6 bases, the J end by 5 bases, with 13 bases between. The CDR3 covers 13 residues. Per germline, CDR1 SGHAT and CDR2 FQNNGV. Full variable domain (outside the CDR3, taken from reference TRBV11-2 and TRBJ1-2): EAGVAQSPRYKIIEKRQSVAFWCNPISGHATLYWYQQILGQGPKLLIQFQNNGVVDDSQLPKDRFSAERLKGVDSTLKIQPAKLEDSAVYLCASSLSQLYGYTFGSGTRLTVV.

In this sample, this clonotype turned up a few times. The V gene is TRBV5-6, the J gene TRBJ1-2; possibly TRBD1 for D (5 bases). Trimming took 3 bases from V and 2 from J, leaving 11 bases between them. The CDR3 runs to 14 residues. CDR1 is SGHDT and CDR2 is YYEEEE in the germline V gene. The CDR3 region has the DNA TGTGCCAGCAGCTCCAGGGACGCCAACTATGGCTACACCTTC. Its translation is CASSSRDANYGYTF.

This clonotype has only a few counts. The chain links TRBV11-2 to TRBJ1-2; 7 positions match TRBD1. V shed 2 bases, J shed 8 bases, and the junction held 8 bases outside the gene matches. Germline V gene lookup returns CDR1 SGHAT and CDR2 FQNNGV. This CDR3 contains 14 residues. Here the CDR3 DNA reads TGTGCCAGCAGCTTAAGGGGGCCGGTGGAAGGCTACACCTTC. Translation: CASSLRGPVEGYTF.

This clonotype has only a few counts. The chain joins TRBV4-1 to TRBJ2-1, with 8 bases fitting TRBD1. The length of the CDR3 is 17 residues. CDR1 MGHRA and CDR2 YSYEKL come from the germline V gene. V trimming: 1 base; J trimming: 0 bases; junction bases outside the gene matches: 5. CDR3 sequence (DNA): TGCGCCAGCAGCCAAGCACAGGGGGACGTCTCCTACAATGAGCAGTTCTTC. Amino acids: CASSQAQGDVSYNEQFF.

This clonotype has only a few counts. V and J are TRBV20-1 and TRBJ1-4, with no clear D. This CDR3 has 17 amino acids. Trimming left V 1 base short and J 0 bases short, with 15 bases between. Per the germline V gene, CDR1 is DFQATT and CDR2 is SNEGSKA (reference sequence). The DNA for the CDR3 is TGCAGTGCTAGAGCGGGCCTCCCGGTTGCAACTAATGAAAAACTGTTTTTT. Protein sequence: CSARAGLPVATNEKLFF.

This clonotype has just a few counts. The chain links TRBV3-1 to TRBJ2-2, with TRBD2 matching over 13 bases. Germline CDR1 is LGHDT and CDR2 is YNNKEL (reference sequence). This CDR3 comprises 14 residues. J was trimmed by 6 bases and V by 8 bases; bases with no gene match: 3. The CDR3 DNA reads as TGTGCCAGCGGACTAGCGGGAGAGGCCGGGGAGCTGTTTTTT. The encoded protein is CASGLAGEAGELFF.

The rearrangement links TRBV10-2 to TRBJ2-2; a weak D match, TRBD2 (5 bases). In germline, CDR1 is WSHSY, CDR2 SAAADI. V dropped 8 bases and J dropped 7 bases, with 14 bases sitting between them. The CDR3 is made up of 13 amino acids. The CDR3 sequence is CASSAEGSGELFF. The CDR3 DNA sequence: TGCGCCAGCTCAGCCGAGGGCAGCGGGGAGCTGTTTTTT.

V is TRBV5-1 and J is TRBJ2-2; 8 bases agree with TRBD2. Trimming took 4 bases from V and 3 from J; bases not matched to a gene: 5. CDR3 size: 15 residues. Germline V CDR1 and CDR2: SGHRS, YFSETQ. Here the CDR3 DNA reads TGCGCCAGCAGCATTGCCGGGAGGGACACCGGGGAGCTGTTTTTT. Amino acid sequence: CASSIAGRDTGELFF.

Note on this clonotype: A much larger clone sits a single nucleotide away, making a read error possible. This sequence joins TRBV5-1 and TRBJ2-5; D may correspond to TRBD1 or TRBD2 (5 bases each). The CDR3 covers 15 residues. V was shortened by 0 bases and J by 4 bases, with 13 bases between the two germline ends. In germline, CDR1 is SGHRS, CDR2 YFSETQ. CDR3 coding DNA: TGCGCCAGCAGCTTGGAGAGAGGGGTACGAGAGACCCAGTACTTC. Translating it yields CASSLERGVRETQYF.

The chain is built from TRBV4-1 and TRBJ1-4, with D possibly being TRBD1 (6 bases). Trimming took off 0 bases at V and 8 bases at J, with 19 bases between the two ends. Germline V gene sequence: CDR1 MGHRA, CDR2 YSYEKL. This CDR3 contains 17 residues. The DNA for the CDR3 is TGCGCCAGCAGCCAAGATCAGGCGGGACAACGGGCGGAAAAACTGTTTTTT. Translating gives CASSQDQAGQRAEKLFF.

This clonotype was seen ten or more times. The chain employs TRBV5-5 and TRBJ1-5, with TRBD1 identical over 9 bases. V gave up 5 bases and J gave up 5 bases; unmatched junction bases: 2. This CDR3 is built from 13 residues. Germline V CDR1 and CDR2: SGHKS, YYEKEE (reference sequence). CDR3 nucleotides: TGTGCCAGCAGTCGGACAGGGGATCAGCCCCAGCATTTT. Protein: CASSRTGDQPQHF.

This clonotype was counted only a few times. The V gene is TRBV6-5, the J gene TRBJ1-4; D is undetermined. Looked up from germline, CDR1 is MNHEY and CDR2 is SVGAGI. With 0 bases removed from V and 1 base from J, the gap between germline ends came to 6 bases. The CDR3 spans 15 residues. The CDR3 sequence is CASSYSRGTNEKLFF. CDR3 sequence (DNA): TGTGCCAGCAGTTACTCGCGGGGAACTAATGAAAAACTGTTTTTT.

The J gene is TRBJ2-1, the V gene TRBV5-1; a possible D gene is TRBD1 (7 bases). V lost 1 base, J lost 7 bases, and 12 bases lay in between. Germline lookup yields CDR1 SGHRS and CDR2 YFSETQ. CDR3 size: 14 residues. CDR3 amino acids: CASSLIQGGNEQFF. DNA for the CDR3: TGCGCCAGCAGCTTGATCCAGGGGGGAAATGAGCAGTTCTTC. Drawing the rest from reference TRBV5-1 and TRBJ2-1, the complete variable domain is KAGVTQTPRYLIKTRGQQVTLSCSPISGHRSVSWYQQTPGQGLQFLFEYFSETQRNKGNFPGRFSGRQFSNSRSEMNVSTLELGDSALYLCASSLIQGGNEQFFGPGTRLTVL.

The chain uses TRBV6-1 and TRBJ2-5; 10 bases align to TRBD2. Germline CDR1 reads MNHNS; CDR2 reads SASEGT. The CDR3 is 13 residues long. Germline trimming cut 6 bases from V and 4 bases from J; bases unmatched to any gene: 2. Written as DNA, the CDR3 is TGTGCCAGCAGACCTAGCGGGAGAGAGACCCAGTACTTC. Amino acids: CASRPSGRETQYF.

The V gene is TRBV6-5, the J gene TRBJ2-7, with a possible D match to TRBD2 (6 bases). Germline V CDR1 and CDR2: MNHEY, SVGAGI. The CDR3 has 15 amino acids. Trimming removed 0 bases at V and 3 bases at J, with 12 bases between. The CDR3 is CASSYSISSGYEQYF. The CDR3 DNA sequence: TGTGCCAGCAGTTACTCGATTAGTAGCGGCTACGAGCAGTACTTC.

This clonotype was counted only a few times. The V gene is TRBV4-1, the J gene TRBJ2-3; a possible D gene is TRBD2 (6 bases). Germline V gene data show CDR1 as MGHRA and CDR2 as YSYEKL. The ends were cut back, 8 bases at V and 2 bases at J, with 14 bases in the middle. This CDR3 is built from 14 residues. CDR3 nucleotides: TGCGCCAGCGGGGAGGTTGGGTCCACAGATACGCAGTATTTT. It is translated as CASGEVGSTDTQYF.

The chain couples TRBV3-1 to TRBJ2-1; 7 bases are shared with TRBD2. The germline gives CDR1 LGHDT, CDR2 YNNKEL (reference sequence). The ends lost 8 bases at V and 2 bases at J; junction bases unmatched: 9. This CDR3 is built from 15 residues. The CDR3 coding sequence is TGTGCCAGCGCACGGACTAGAACAACCTACAATGAGCAGTTCTTC. Protein product: CASARTRTTYNEQFF.

The chain employs TRBV6-1 and TRBJ2-7; 11 nucleotides match TRBD2. Per the germline V gene, CDR1 is MNHNS and CDR2 is SASEGT. Losses at the gene ends were 10 bases for V and 4 bases for J; bases not matched to a gene: 9. The CDR3 consists of 14 residues. The CDR3 bases are TGTGCCACCCGTAGCGGGGGGGTTTTTTACGAGCAGTACGTC. Its translation is CATRSGGVFYEQYV.

As regards this clonotype: This may come from a read error, since a much larger clone is one base off. The chain carries TRBV12-3 or TRBV12-4 and TRBJ2-2; D remains unclear. Trimming left V 7 bases short and J 4 bases short, with 4 bases between. This CDR3 spans 11 amino acids. The CDR3 protein is CASTCTGELFF. Here the CDR3 DNA reads TGTGCCAGCACCTGCACCGGGGAGCTGTTTTTT.

The chain couples TRBV20-1 to TRBJ2-5, with TRBD1 matching over 10 bases. Germline lookup yields CDR1 DFQATT and CDR2 SNEGSKA (reference sequence). The CDR3 is 16 residues long. Germline trimming cut 5 bases from V and 5 bases from J; bases unmatched to any gene: 14. The CDR3, as DNA: TGCAGTGCTCCAGAAGCCGACAGGGGGCTTTATGAGACCCAGTACTTC. Its translation is CSAPEADRGLYETQYF.

The chain combines TRBV11-1 with TRBJ2-3, with 9 nucleotides matching TRBD2. From germline, CDR1 is SGHAT and CDR2 FQDESV (reference sequence). The CDR3 sequence is 18 residues long. With 2 bases clipped from V and 5 bases from J, the junction kept 14 bases outside the gene matches. CDR3 residues: CASSLLDSGGLGKDTQYF. Here the CDR3 DNA reads TGTGCCAGCAGCTTATTGGATAGCGGGGGCCTGGGAAAAGATACGCAGTATTTT.